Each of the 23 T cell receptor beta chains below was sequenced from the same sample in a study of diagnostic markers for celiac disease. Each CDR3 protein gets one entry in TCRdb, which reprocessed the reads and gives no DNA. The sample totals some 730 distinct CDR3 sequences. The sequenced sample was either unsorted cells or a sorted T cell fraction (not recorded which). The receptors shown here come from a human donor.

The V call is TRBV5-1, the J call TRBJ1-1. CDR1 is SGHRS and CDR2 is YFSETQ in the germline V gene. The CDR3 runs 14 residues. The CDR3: CASSLETPNTEAFF. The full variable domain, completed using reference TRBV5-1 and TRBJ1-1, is KAGVTQTPRYLIKTRGQQVTLSCSPISGHRSVSWYQQTPGQGLQFLFEYFSETQRNKGNFPGRFSGRQFSNSRSEMNVSTLELGDSALYLCASSLETPNTEAFFGQGTRLTVV.

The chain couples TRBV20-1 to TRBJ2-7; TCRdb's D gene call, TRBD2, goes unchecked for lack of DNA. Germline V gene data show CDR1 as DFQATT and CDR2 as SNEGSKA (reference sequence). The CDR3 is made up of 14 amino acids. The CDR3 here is CSARDPGLAHEQYF.

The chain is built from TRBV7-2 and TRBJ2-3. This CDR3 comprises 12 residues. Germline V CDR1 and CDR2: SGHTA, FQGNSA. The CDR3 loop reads CASSFHTDTQYF.

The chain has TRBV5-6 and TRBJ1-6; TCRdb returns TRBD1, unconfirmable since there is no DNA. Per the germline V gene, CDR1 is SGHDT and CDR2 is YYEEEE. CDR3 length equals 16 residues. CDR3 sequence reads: CASSTRQGSYNSPLHF.

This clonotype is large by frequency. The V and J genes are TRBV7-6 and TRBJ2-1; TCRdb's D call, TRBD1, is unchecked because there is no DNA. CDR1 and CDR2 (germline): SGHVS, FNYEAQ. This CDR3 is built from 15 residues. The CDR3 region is CASSLQGSSYNEQFF.

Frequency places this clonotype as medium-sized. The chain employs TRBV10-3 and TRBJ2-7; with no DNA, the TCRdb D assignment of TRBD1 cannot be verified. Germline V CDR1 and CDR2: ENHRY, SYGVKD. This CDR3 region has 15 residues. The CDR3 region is CAISAPEGSHYEQYF.

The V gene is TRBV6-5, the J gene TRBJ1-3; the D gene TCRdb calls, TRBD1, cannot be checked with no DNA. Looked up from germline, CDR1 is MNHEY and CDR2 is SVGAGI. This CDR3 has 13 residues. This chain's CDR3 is CASSSGPGNTIYF.

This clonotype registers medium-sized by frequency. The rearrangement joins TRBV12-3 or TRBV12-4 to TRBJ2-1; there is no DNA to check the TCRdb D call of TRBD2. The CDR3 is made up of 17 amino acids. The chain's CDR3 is CASSSRPGLAGYNEQFF.

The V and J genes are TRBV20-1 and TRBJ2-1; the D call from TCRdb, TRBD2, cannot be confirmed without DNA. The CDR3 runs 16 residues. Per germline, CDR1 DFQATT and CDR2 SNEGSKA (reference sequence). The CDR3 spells CSARGGTSGSYNEQFF.

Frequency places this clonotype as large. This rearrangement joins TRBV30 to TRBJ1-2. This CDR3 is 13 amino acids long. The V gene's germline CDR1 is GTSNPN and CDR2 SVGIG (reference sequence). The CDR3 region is CAWRTGPSYGYTF. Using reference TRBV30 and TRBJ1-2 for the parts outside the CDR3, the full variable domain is SQTIHQWPATLVQPVGSPLSLECTVEGTSNPNLYWYRQAAGRGLQLLFYSVGIGQISSEVPQNLSASRPQDRQFILSSKKLLLSDSGFYLCAWRTGPSYGYTFGSGTRLTVV.

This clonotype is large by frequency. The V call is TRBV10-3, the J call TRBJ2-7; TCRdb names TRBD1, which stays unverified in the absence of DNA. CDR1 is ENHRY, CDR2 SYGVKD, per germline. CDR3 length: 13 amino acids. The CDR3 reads CAISGAPSYEQYF.

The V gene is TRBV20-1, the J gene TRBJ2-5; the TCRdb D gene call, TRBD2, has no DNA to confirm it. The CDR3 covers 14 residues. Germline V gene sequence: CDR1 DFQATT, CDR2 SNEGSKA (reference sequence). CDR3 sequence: CSARGGAAQETQYF.

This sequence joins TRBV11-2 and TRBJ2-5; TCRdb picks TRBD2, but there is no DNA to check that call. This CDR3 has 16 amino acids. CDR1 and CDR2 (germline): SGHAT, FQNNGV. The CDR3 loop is CASSLLAGGPGETQYF.

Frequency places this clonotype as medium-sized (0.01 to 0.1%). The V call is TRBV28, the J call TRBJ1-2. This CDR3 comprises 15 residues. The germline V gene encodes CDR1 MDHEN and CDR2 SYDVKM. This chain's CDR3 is CASSFSAGANYGYTF.

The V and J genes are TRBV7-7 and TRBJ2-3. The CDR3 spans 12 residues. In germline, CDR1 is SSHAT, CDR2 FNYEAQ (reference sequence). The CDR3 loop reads CASSLITDTQYF.

CDR3 loop: CSAAAYWTDTQYF. This rearrangement joins TRBV20-1 to TRBJ2-3. This CDR3 spans 13 amino acids. Germline CDR1 is DFQATT and CDR2 is SNEGSKA (reference sequence).

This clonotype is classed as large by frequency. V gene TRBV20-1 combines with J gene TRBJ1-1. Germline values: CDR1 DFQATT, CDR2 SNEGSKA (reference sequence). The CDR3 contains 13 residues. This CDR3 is CSARSYMNTEAFF.

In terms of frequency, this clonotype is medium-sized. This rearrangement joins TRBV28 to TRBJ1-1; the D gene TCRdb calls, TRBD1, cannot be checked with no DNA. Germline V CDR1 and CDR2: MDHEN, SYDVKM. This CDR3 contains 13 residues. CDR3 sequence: CASSLDSYTEAFF.

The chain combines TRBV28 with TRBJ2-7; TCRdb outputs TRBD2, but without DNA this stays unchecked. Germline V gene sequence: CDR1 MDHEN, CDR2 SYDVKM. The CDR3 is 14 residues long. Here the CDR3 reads CASSPSGASYEQYF. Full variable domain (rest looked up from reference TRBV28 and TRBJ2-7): DVKVTQSSRYLVKRTGEKVFLECVQDMDHENMFWYRQDPGLGLRLIYFSYDVKMKEKGDIPEGYSVSREKKERFSLILESASTNQTSMYLCASSPSGASYEQYFGPGTRLTVT.

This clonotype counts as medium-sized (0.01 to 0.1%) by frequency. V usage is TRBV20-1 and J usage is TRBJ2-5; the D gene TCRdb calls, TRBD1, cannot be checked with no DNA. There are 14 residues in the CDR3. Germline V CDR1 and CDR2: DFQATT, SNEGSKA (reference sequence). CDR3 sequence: CSATTDRVGRTQYF.

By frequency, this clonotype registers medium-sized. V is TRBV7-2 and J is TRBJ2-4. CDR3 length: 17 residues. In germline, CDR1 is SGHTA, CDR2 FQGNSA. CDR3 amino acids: CASSLASTGATKNIQYF.

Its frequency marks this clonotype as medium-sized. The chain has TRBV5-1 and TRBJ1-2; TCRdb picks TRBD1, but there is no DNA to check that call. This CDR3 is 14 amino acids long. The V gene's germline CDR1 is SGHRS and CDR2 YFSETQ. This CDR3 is CASSLGDRNYGYTF.

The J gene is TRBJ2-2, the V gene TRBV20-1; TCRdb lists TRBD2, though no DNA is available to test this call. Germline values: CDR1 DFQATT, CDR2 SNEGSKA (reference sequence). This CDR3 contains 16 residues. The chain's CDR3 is CSARGLAGENTGELFF.